The clone carrying this T cell receptor beta chain was detected only a few times. These data originate in a study of control samples from healthy donors and cancer patients. Libraries were prepared by immunoSEQ multiplex PCR; TCRdb keeps only in-frame clonotypes and omits some of them. The table records over 85,000 clones, approximately 84% of them present only once. Sequencing was carried out using PBMCs. The receptor was isolated from a man between 65 and 85 years old with lung cancer.

In DNA, the CDR3 is TGTGCCAGCAGTTACGGGACAGCCGAAGCTTTCTTT. Its translation is CASSYGTAEAFF. The chain uses TRBV6-5 and TRBJ1-1, with 7 bases matching TRBD1. This CDR3 is 12 amino acids long. V shed 2 bases, J shed 8 bases, and the junction held 2 bases outside the gene matches. The germline gives CDR1 MNHEY, CDR2 SVGAGI.